This T cell receptor (beta chain) originates from a study of CD4 T cells in relation to SARS-CoV-2 and coronaviruses. As to this clone: Its antigen is not known.

The unexposed donors gave CD4+ T cells in 2011-2018, prior to COVID-19. After about 11 days of culture, CD4+ T cells were isolated. Between the trimmed V and J ends, which lost 8 bases and 4 bases, there was a span of 16 bases. From germline, CDR1 is MNHNY and CDR2 SVGAGI (reference sequence). The CDR3 sequence is 14 residues long. Data came from immunoSEQ multiplex PCR; TCRdb stores just in-frame clones and leaves some out. The table includes some 25,000 clones, about three quarters detected once. This TCR was sampled from a human donor in good health. This chain joins TRBV6-6 and TRBJ2-3; possibly TRBD1 for D (5 bases). The sequencing input was CD4+ T cells from PBMCs, cultured in vitro. CDR3 in DNA: TGTGCCAGCTCTTGGGGCGAACCCTCAGATACGCAGTATTTT. It specifies CASSWGEPSDTQYF.